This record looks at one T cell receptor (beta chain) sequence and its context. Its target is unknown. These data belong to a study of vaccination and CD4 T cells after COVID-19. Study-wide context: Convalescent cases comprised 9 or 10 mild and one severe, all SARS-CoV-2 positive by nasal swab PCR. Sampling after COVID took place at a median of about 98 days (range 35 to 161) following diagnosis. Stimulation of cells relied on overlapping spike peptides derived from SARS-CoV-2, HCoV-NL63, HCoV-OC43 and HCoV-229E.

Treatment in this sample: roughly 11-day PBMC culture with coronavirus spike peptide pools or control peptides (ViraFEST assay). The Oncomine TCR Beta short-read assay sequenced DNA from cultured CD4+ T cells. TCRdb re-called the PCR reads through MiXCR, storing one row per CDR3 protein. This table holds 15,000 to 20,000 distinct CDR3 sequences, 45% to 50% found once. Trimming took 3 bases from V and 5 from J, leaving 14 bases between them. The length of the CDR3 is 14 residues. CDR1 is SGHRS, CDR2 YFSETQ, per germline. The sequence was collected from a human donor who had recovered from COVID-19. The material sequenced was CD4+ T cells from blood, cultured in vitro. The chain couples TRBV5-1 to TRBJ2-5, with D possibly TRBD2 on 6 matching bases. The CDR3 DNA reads TGCGCCAGCAGCTGGGCCGGGAGCGGGGAGACCCAGTACTTC. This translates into CASSWAGSGETQYF.